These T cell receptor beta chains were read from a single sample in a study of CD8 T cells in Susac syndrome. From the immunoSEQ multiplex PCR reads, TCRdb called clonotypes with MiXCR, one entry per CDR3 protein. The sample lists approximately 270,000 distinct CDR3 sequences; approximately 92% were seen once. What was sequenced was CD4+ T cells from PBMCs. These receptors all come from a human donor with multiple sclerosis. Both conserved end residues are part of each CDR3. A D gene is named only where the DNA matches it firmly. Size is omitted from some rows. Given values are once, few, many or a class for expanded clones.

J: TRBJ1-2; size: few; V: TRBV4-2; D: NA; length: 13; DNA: TGTGCCAGCAGCCAAGGACGGGCGGATGGCTACACCTTC; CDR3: CASSQGRADGYTF
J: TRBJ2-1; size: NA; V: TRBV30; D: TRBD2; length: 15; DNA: TGTGCCTGGATGGGACTAGAGAGCTCCTACAATGAGCAGTTCTTC; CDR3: CAWMGLESSYNEQFF
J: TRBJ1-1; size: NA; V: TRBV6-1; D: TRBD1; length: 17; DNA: TGTGCCAGCAGCCTCCATTGGACAGGGGCCCGAGTCACTGAAGCTTTCTTT; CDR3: CASSLHWTGARVTEAFF
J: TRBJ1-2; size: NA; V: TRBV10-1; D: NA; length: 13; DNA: TGCGCCAGCAGTGAGAGCGGAGGGAACGGCTACACCTTC; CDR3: CASSESGGNGYTF
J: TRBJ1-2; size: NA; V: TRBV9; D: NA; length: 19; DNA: TGTGCCAGCAGCGCTCCTGGGACCTTGAGTGGGCCCCTTAACTATGGCTACACCTTC; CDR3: CASSAPGTLSGPLNYGYTF
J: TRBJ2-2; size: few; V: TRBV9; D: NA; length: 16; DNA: TGTGCCAGCAGCGTACGAGGCGGGGTACAAACCGGGGAGCTGTTTTTT; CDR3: CASSVRGGVQTGELFF
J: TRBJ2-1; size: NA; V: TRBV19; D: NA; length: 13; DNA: TGTGCCAGTAGTGCGGCCCAGGGTATCGAGCAGTTCTTC; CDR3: CASSAAQGIEQFF
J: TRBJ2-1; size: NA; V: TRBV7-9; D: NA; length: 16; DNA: TGTGCCAGCAGCCCCCTTAGCGCCTCTTCGGGCAATGAGCAGTTCTTC; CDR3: CASSPLSASSGNEQFF
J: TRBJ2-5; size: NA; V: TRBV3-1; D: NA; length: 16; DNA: TGTGCCAGCTCTTATAGGACTACCGTAGGAGGAGAGACCCAGTACTTC; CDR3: CASSYRTTVGGETQYF
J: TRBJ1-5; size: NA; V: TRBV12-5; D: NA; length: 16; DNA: TGTGCTAGTGGTTTGCCCCGTGTTGGGGGCAATCAGCCCCAGCATTTT; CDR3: CASGLPRVGGNQPQHF
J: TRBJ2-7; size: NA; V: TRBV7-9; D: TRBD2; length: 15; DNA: TGTGCCAGCAGCGACGGGACTAGCGGGCCCTACGAGCAGTACTTC; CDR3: CASSDGTSGPYEQYF
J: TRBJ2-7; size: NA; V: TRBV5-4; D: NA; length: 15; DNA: TGTGCCAGCAGCTTGGGAACCCTAAGCTCCTACGAGCAGTACTTC; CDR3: CASSLGTLSSYEQYF
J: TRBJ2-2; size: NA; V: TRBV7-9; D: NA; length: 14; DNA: TGTGCCAGCACCTCAAGGTCGAACACCGGGGAGCTGTTTTTT; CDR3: CASTSRSNTGELFF
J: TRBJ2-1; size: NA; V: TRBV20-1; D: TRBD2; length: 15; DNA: TGCAGTGCCCTCATCCGCGGGGGGGGATACAATGAGCAGTTCTTC; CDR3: CSALIRGGGYNEQFF
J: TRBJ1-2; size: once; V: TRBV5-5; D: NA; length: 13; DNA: TGTGCCAGCAGCTCCGGGGTCGCTTATGGCTACACCTTC; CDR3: CASSSGVAYGYTF
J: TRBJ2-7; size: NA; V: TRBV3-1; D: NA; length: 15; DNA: TGTGCCAGCAGCCGAGGGACAAAGACGGGGCACGAGCAGTACTTC; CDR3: CASSRGTKTGHEQYF
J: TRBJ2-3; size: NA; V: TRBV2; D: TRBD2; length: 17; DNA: TGTGCCAGCAGTGCAGGGACTAGCGGGAGTGGGACAGATACGCAGTATTTT; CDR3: CASSAGTSGSGTDTQYF
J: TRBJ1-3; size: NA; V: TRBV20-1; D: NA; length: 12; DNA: TGCAGTGTACGGACGAGTGGAAACACCATATATTTT; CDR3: CSVRTSGNTIYF
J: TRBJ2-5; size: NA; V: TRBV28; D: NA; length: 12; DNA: TGTGCCAGCAGTCCTCCCCCTGGGACCCAGTACTTC; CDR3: CASSPPPGTQYF
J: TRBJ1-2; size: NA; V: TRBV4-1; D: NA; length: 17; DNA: TGCGCCAGCAGCCAAGTTGCTTCAGGACGGGGTAACTATGGCTACACCTTC; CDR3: CASSQVASGRGNYGYTF